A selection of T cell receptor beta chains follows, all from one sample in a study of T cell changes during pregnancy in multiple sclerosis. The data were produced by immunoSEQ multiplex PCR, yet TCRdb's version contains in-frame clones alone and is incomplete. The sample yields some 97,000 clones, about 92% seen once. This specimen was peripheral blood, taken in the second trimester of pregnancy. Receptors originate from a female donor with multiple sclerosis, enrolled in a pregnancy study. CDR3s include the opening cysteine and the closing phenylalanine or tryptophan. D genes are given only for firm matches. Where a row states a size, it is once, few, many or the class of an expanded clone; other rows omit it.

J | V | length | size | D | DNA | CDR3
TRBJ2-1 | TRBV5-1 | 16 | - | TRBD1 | TGCGCCAGCAGCTTGGGGTGGACAGGGTCCTACAATGAGCAGTTCTTC | CASSLGWTGSYNEQFF
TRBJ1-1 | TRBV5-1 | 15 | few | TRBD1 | TGCGCCAGCAGCCCAACTACAGGGGAGAACACTGAAGCTTTCTTT | CASSPTTGENTEAFF
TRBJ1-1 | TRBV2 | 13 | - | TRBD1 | TGTGCCAGCAGACCCGGGACAGGCTCTGAAGCTTTCTTT | CASRPGTGSEAFF
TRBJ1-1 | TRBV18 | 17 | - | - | TGTGCCAGCTCACCGCAACTCCCGGGACATTCCAACACTGAAGCTTTCTTT | CASSPQLPGHSNTEAFF
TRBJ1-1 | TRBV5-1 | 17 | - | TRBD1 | TGCGCCAGCAGCACAGACACAGGGGCCTTAATGAACACTGAAGCTTTCTTT | CASSTDTGALMNTEAFF
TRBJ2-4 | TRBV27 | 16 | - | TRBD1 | TGTGCCAGCAGTCGACGGGACAGGGGAGCCAAAAACATTCAGTACTTC | CASSRRDRGAKNIQYF
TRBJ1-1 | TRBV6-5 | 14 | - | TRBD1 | TGTGCCAGCAGTTACAGGGGGCGGGGCACTGAAGCTTTCTTT | CASSYRGRGTEAFF
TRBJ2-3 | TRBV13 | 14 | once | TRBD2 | TGTGCCAGCAGCTCCGGGACTACAAGGGATACGCAGTATTTT | CASSSGTTRDTQYF
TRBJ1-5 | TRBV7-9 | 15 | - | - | TGTGCCAGCAGCCCTACAGAGTTTAGCAATCAGCCCCAGCATTTT | CASSPTEFSNQPQHF
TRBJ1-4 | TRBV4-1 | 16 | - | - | TGCGCCAGCAGCCAAGAGACCGGCAGGGCTAATGAAAAACTGTTTTTT | CASSQETGRANEKLFF
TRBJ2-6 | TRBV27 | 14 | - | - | TGTGCCAGCAGTCCCAACTCTGGGGCCAACGTCCTGACTTTC | CASSPNSGANVLTF
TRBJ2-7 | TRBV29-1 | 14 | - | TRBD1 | TGCAGCGCACAACCGGGACAGTCCGGATACGAGCAGTACTTC | CSAQPGQSGYEQYF
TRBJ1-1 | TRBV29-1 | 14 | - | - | TGCAGCGTTGAAGCAAGAGGTAGGTTCCCTGAAGCTTTCTTT | CSVEARGRFPEAFF
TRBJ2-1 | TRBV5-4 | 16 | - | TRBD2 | TGTGCCAGCAGCTACTGGAACGGGGGGGCGGGGAATGAGCAGTTCTTC | CASSYWNGGAGNEQFF
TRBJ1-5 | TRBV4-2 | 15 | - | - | TGTGCCAGCAGCCAAGTTGGGCTGGTTAGTCAGCCCCAGCATTTT | CASSQVGLVSQPQHF
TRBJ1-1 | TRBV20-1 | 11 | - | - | TGCAGTGCTAGTCCCAGATCTGAAGCTTTCTTT | CSASPRSEAFF
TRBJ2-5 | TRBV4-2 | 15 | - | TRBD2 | TGTGCCAGCAGCCAATTAGCGGGGGAGCAAGAGACCCAGTACTTC | CASSQLAGEQETQYF
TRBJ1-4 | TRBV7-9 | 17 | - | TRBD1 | TGTGCCAGCAGCAATACGCCGCCGGGACAGGGAGGAGAAAAACTGTTTTTT | CASSNTPPGQGGEKLFF
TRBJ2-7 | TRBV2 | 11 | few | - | TGTGCCAGCAGTACTAGCTACGAGCAGTACTTC | CASSTSYEQYF
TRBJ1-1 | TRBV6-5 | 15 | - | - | TGTGCCAGCAGTTTAGGCTCACACGGGGGGGTTGAAGCTTTCTTT | CASSLGSHGGVEAFF
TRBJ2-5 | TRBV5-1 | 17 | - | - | TGCGCCAGCAGCTTGGTTAGGGTGCAGGGGCCAAGGGAGACCCAGTACTTC | CASSLVRVQGPRETQYF
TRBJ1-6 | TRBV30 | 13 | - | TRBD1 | TGTGCCTGGACCCGGGACAGGAATTCACCCCTCCACTTT | CAWTRDRNSPLHF
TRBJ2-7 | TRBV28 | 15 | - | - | TGTGCCAGCAGTTTAGTTGGTGGGAGCAGCCACGAGCAGTACTTC | CASSLVGGSSHEQYF
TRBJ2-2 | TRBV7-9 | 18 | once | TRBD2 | TGTGCCAGCAGCCTTGGACTAGCGGGAGGGCCGAACACCGGGGAGCTGTTTTTT | CASSLGLAGGPNTGELFF
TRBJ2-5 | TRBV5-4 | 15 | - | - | TGTGCCAGCAGCAAAGACTACAGGGACCGGGAGACCCAGTACTTC | CASSKDYRDRETQYF
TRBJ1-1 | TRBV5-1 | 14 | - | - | TGCGCCAGCAGCTACGCTGCCGTCGGCACTGAAGCTTTCTTT | CASSYAAVGTEAFF
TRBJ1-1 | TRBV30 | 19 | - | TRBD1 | TGTGCCTGGAGTGCCCCATTCAGGGACAGGAGATTCTCTTACACTGAAGCTTTCTTT | CAWSAPFRDRRFSYTEAFF
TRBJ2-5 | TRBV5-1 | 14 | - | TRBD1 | TGCGCCAGCAGGCTGACAGGGTACCAAGAGACCCAGTACTTC | CASRLTGYQETQYF
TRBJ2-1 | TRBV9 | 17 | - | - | TGTGCCAGCAGCGTAGAGGGCGGCGGGCTACCCTACAATGAGCAGTTCTTC | CASSVEGGGLPYNEQFF
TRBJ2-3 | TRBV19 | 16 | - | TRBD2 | TGTGCCAGTAGTGGACTAGCGGGATTACCCACAGATACGCAGTATTTT | CASSGLAGLPTDTQYF
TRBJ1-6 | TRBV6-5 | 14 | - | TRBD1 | TGTGCCAGCAGCTCCGACAGGGGTAATTCACCCCTCCACTTT | CASSSDRGNSPLHF
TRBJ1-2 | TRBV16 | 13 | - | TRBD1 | TGTGCCAGCAGCCAATCGACAGGGAATGGCTACACCTTC | CASSQSTGNGYTF
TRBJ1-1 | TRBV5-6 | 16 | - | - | TGTGCCAGCAGCTCAACCTTAAGGACAGCGAACACTGAAGCTTTCTTT | CASSSTLRTANTEAFF
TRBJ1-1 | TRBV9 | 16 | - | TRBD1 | TGTGCCAGCAGCATCGGACAGGGGGCTTTAAACACTGAAGCTTTCTTT | CASSIGQGALNTEAFF
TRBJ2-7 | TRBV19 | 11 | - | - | TGTGCCAGTAGTATATCCTCCGAGCAGTACTTC | CASSISSEQYF
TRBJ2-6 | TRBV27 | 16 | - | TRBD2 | TGTGCCAGCAGTTTAGCGGGAGGGACTGGGGCCAACGTCCTGACTTTC | CASSLAGGTGANVLTF
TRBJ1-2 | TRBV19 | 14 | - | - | TGTGCCAGTAGTGCCACAGCGGCTAACTATGGCTACACCTTC | CASSATAANYGYTF
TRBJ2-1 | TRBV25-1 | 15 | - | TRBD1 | TGTGCCAGCGGGAACCCGGGACAGGGGGCTGATGAGCAGTTCTTC | CASGNPGQGADEQFF
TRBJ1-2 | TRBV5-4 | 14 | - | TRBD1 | TGTGCCAGCAGCTTATCCAGGACAGGGGGTGGCTACACCTTC | CASSLSRTGGGYTF
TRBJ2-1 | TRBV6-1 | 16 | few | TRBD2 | TGTGCCAGCAGTGAAGCGGCTGGGACTAGTCCGAATGAGCAGTTCTTC | CASSEAAGTSPNEQFF
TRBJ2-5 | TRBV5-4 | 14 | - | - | TGTGCCAGCAGCTCGGGTGGGGCGGGGGAGACCCAGTACTTC | CASSSGGAGETQYF
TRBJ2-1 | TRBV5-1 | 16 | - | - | TGCGCCAGCAGCTTGGCTACTAGTGTCCGCCTTTATGAGCAGTTCTTC | CASSLATSVRLYEQFF
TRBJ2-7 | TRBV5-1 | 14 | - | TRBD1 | TGCGCCAGCAGCTTGGGGACAGGTCCCTACGAGCAGTACTTC | CASSLGTGPYEQYF
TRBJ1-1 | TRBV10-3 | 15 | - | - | TGTGCCATCAGTGAGGTGGGGCCCTCGGGCACTGAAGCTTTCTTT | CAISEVGPSGTEAFF
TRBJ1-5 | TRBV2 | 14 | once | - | TGTGCCAGCAGTAAAGACAGGAAAGATCAGCCCCAGCATTTT | CASSKDRKDQPQHF
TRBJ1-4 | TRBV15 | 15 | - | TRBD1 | TGTGCCACCAGCAGAGCCCTCCAGGGGGTTGAAAAACTGTTTTTT | CATSRALQGVEKLFF
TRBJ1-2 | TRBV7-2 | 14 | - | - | TGTGCCAGCAGCTTAGCGGAGGTGAACTATGGCTACACCTTC | CASSLAEVNYGYTF
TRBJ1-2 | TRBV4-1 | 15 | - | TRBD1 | TGCGCCAGCAGGCCTGTGGGGGACAGGGGGTATCGCTACACCTTC | CASRPVGDRGYRYTF
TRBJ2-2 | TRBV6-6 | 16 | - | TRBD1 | TGTGCCAGCAGACCCCCGGGACAGCTGAGGGTGGGGGAGCTGTTTTTT | CASRPPGQLRVGELFF
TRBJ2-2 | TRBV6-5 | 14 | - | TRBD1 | TGTGCCAGCAGTGCCGACAGGGGGACCGGGGAGCTGTTTTTT | CASSADRGTGELFF
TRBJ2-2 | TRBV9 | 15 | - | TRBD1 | TGTGCCAGCAGCCCTTGGGACAGGGACACCGGGGAGCTGTTTTTT | CASSPWDRDTGELFF
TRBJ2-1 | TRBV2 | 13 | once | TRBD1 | TGTGCCAGCGAGGAGACAGGGTACAATGAGCAGTTCTTC | CASEETGYNEQFF
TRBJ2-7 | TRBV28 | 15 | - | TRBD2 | TGTGCCAGCAGTCCCGGGGGGGGGACGTCCTACGAGCAGTACTTC | CASSPGGGTSYEQYF
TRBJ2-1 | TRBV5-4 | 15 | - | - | TGTGCCAGCAGCTCCTTGGCTCAGGGTTACAATGAGCAGTTCTTC | CASSSLAQGYNEQFF
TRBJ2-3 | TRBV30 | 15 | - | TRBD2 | TGTGCCGGGGCGGGACTAGCGGGACTTACAGATACGCAGTATTTT | CAGAGLAGLTDTQYF